This TCR beta chain was recovered during a study of blood T cell repertoires in COVID-19 (dated by TCRdb to 2020 to 2021). As for the study more broadly: The collaborator samples originated in the United States, Italy and Spain and spanned the acute and convalescent phases of COVID-19. Where HLA class I and class II types were available, the types were taken from metadata supplied by the sample provider, not from assay-based typing. Samples were obtained from the ongoing ImmuneRACE study (first 160 participants) and from about 1,300 subjects provided by 6 global collaborators. The material from the prospective study consisted of cDNA or gDNA derived from T cells, B-cell-depleted T cells, or PBMCs. The repertoires were made available in a free public database intended to serve as a resource for research on the immune response to SARS-CoV-2. The dataset comprised deeply sampled blood TCRbeta repertoires from subjects exposed to, actively infected with, or recovered from COVID-19. A de-identified subject ID, COVID-19 status, age in years and sex were almost always included in the sample metadata. On the study overall, not on this receptor specifically: The amount of clinical and demographic metadata varied by source and participant and was provided uncurated.

This clone was found once. The antigen it binds to is not known. No qualities accompany the bases; no much larger clone lies one base away. At one collaborating source in Seattle, patients were enrolled during active infection and were followed longitudinally through the course of disease. Whole blood was collected in K2EDTA tubes by collaborating institutions according to the institutions' own protocols. For TCRbeta analysis, collaborators shipped samples as frozen whole blood, isolated PBMCs, or DNA extracted from either of those sample types. TCRbeta CDR3 regions were amplified from genomic DNA by means of the immunoSEQ Assay, a bias-controlled multiplex PCR. As for how the authors treated the data: The number of nucleated cells in each sample was estimated by amplification of reference gene primers within the assay. To quantify the absolute abundance of each unique TCRbeta CDR3 rearrangement, sequence reads were collapsed and filtered. Productive Simpson clonality was computed per sample as the square root of Simpson's diversity index over productive rearrangements. As stored in TCRdb, this immuneACCESS dataset retains in-frame rearrangements with V and J assigned. A fraction of the clones does not appear; measured against another copy, unresolved V genes explain less than half of the discrepancy, and the remainder lacks a known reason. V, J and clone size are taken as reported in that table, and D and trimming were inferred from the DNA itself. This sample gives more than 200,000 clones in total; approximately 90% of them show up just once. About 5.9% of the sample belongs to the ten largest clones.

The clonotype comes from a woman younger than 45 with COVID-19, enrolled during active disease. Specimen: peripheral blood.

In nucleotide form, the sequence is TGTGCCAGCAGTTGGGACAGGGGGCCTCGCAATGAGCAGTTCTTC. This codes for CASSWDRGPRNEQFF. The V and J segments used are TRBV27 and TRBJ2-1; TRBD1 aligns with 12 central bases. V is trimmed back by 4 bases and J by 6 bases, and the junction contains 4 bases that no gene match accounts for. The CDR3 runs 15 residues from the cysteine to the phenylalanine. Left in the record is the CDR3 DNA by itself, 45 bases read in frame from the first base. CDR1 and CDR2, per the germline V gene (reference sequence), are MNHEY and SMNVEV.